The TCR beta chain described here comes from a study of blood T cell repertoires in COVID-19. The CDR3 spans 18 residues. Trimming took 2 bases from V and 3 from J, leaving 20 bases between them. Germline V gene data show CDR1 as MDHEN and CDR2 as SYDVKM. Generated by immunoSEQ multiplex PCR, the TCRdb table keeps only in-frame clones and is missing some. The profile shows some 40,000 clones, more than 75% of them singletons. The material sequenced was peripheral blood. The chain links TRBV28 to TRBJ1-3; TRBD1 is a possible D gene (6 bases). This receptor was taken from a human donor in a cohort sampled during active COVID-19. CDR3: CASSLDRGGEGIGNTIYF. CDR3 sequence (DNA): TGTGCCAGCAGTTTAGATAGAGGGGGAGAGGGAATTGGAAACACCATATATTTT.